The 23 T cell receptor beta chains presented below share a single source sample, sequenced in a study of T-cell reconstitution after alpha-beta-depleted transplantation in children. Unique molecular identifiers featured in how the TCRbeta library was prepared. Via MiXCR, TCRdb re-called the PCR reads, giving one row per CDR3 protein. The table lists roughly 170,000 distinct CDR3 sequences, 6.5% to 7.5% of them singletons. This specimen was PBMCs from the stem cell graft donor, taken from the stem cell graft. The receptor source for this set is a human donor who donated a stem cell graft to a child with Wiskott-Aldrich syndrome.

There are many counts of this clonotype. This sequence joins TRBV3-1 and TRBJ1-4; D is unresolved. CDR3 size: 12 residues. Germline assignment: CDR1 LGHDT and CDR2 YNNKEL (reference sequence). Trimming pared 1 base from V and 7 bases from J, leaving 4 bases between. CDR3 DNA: TGTGCCAGCAGCCAAGTGACTGAAAAACTGTTTTTT. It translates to CASSQVTEKLFF.

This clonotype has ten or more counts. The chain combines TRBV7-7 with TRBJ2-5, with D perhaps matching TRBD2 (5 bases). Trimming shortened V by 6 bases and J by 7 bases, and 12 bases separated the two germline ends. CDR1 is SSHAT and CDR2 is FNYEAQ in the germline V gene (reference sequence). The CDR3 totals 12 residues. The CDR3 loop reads CASRAEEGTQYF. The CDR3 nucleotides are TGTGCCAGCAGGGCCGAAGAGGGGACCCAGTACTTC.

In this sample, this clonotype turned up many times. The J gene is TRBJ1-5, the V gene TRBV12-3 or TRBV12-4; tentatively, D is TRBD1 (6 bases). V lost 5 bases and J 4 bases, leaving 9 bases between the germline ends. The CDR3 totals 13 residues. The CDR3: CASSGTRNQPQHF. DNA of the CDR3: TGTGCCAGCAGTGGGACACGAAATCAGCCCCAGCATTTT.

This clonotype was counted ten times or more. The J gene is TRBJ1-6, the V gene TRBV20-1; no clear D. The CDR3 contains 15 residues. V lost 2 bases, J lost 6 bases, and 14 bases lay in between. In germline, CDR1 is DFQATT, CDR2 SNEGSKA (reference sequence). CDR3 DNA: TGCAGTGCTAGACGGGTAACCGCGGGTAATTCACCCCTCCACTTT. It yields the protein CSARRVTAGNSPLHF.

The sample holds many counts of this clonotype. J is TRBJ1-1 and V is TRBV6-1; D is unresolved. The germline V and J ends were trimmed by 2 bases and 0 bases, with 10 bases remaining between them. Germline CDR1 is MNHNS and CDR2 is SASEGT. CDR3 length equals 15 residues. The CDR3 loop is CASSEFIGVNTEAFF. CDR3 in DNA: TGTGCCAGCAGTGAATTCATAGGTGTGAACACTGAAGCTTTCTTT.

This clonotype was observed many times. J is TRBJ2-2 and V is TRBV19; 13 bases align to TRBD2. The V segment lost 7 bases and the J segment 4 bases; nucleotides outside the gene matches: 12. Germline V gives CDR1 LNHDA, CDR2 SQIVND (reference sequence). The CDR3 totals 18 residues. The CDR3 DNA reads TGTGCCAGTACCATGTCGACTAGCGGGGGGCTCTCCACCGGGGAGCTGTTTTTT. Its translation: CASTMSTSGGLSTGELFF.

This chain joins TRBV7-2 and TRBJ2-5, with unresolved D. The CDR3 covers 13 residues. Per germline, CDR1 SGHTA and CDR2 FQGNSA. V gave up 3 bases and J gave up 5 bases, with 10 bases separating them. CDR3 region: CASSFNPSETQYF. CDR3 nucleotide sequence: TGTGCCAGCAGCTTCAACCCCTCGGAGACCCAGTACTTC. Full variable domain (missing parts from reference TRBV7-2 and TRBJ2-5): GAGVSQSPSNKVTEKGKDVELRCDPISGHTALYWYRQSLGQGLEFLIYFQGNSAPDKSGLPSDRFSAERTGGSVSTLTIQRTQQEDSAVYLCASSFNPSETQYFGPGTRLLVL.

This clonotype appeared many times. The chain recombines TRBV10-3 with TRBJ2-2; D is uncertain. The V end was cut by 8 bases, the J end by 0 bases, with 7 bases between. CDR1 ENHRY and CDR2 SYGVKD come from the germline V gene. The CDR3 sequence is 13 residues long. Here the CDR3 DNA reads TGTGCCATCGGAGAGACGAACACCGGGGAGCTGTTTTTT. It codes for CAIGETNTGELFF.

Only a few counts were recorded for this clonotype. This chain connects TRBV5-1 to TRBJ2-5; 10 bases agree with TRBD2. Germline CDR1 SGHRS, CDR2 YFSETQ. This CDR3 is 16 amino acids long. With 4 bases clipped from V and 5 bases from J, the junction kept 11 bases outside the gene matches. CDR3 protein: CASSLQTSGVGETQYF. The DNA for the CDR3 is TGCGCCAGCAGCCTTCAAACTAGCGGGGTCGGGGAGACCCAGTACTTC.

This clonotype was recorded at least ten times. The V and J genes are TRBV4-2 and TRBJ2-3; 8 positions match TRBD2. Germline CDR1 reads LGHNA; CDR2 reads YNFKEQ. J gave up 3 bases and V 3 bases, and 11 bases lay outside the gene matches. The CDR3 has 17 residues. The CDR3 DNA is TGTGCCAGCAGCCATAATAAGGGACTAGTCGGGACAGATACGCAGTATTTT. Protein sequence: CASSHNKGLVGTDTQYF.

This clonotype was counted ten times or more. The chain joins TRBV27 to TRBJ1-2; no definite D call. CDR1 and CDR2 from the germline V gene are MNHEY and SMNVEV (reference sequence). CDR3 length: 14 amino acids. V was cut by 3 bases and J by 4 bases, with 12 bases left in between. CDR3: CASSFRVMGYGYTF. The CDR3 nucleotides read TGTGCCAGCAGTTTTAGGGTGATGGGCTATGGCTACACCTTC.

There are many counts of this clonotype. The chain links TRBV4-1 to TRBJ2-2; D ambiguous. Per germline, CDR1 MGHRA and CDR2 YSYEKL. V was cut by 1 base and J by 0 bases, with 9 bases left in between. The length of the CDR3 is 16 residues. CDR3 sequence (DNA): TGCGCCAGCAGCCAAGTAGTCTCCACGAACACCGGGGAGCTGTTTTTT. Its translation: CASSQVVSTNTGELFF.

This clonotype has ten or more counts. CDR3 residues: CSASRGLQETQYF. CDR3 coding DNA: TGCAGTGCCTCGCGGGGGCTCCAAGAGACCCAGTACTTC. The genes are TRBV20-1 and TRBJ2-5, with D maybe TRBD2 (7 bases). Trimming stripped 6 bases from V and 1 base from J, with 12 bases between. The CDR3 consists of 13 residues. Germline V lookup: CDR1 DFQATT, CDR2 SNEGSKA (reference sequence).

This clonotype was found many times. This CDR3 reads CSAGRKNTEAFF. The CDR3 DNA follows: TGCAGTGCTGGCAGGAAGAACACTGAAGCTTTCTTT. The V call is TRBV20-1, the J call TRBJ1-1; D is uncertain. The CDR3 runs 12 residues. Looked up from germline, CDR1 is DFQATT and CDR2 is SNEGSKA (reference sequence). V lost 5 bases, J lost 1 base, and 8 bases lay in between.

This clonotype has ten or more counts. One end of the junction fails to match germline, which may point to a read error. CDR3 residues: CASSLAGRRFNQQFF. The CDR3 DNA sequence: TGTGCCAGCAGCTTAGCGGGGAGGCGCTTCAATCAGCAGTTCTTC. The chain uses TRBV7-2 and TRBJ2-1; possible D gene TRBD2, 6 bases. The CDR3 loop spans 15 amino acids. The V gene's germline CDR1 is SGHTA and CDR2 FQGNSA.

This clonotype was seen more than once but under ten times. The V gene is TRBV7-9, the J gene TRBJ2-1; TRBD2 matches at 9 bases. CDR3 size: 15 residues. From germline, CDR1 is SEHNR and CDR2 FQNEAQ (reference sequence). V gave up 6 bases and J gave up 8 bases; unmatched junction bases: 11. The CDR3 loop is CASRGVVAGDHEQFF. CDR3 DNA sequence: TGTGCCAGCAGGGGGGTGGTAGCGGGAGACCATGAGCAGTTCTTC.

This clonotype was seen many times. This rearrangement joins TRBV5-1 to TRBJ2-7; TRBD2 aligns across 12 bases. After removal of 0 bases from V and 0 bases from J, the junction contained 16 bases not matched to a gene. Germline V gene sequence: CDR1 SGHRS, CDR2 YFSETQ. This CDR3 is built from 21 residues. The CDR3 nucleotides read TGCGCCAGCAGCTTGGAAAAACTAGCGGGGGGCCTTACCTTGCTCTCCTACGAGCAGTACTTC. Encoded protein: CASSLEKLAGGLTLLSYEQYF.

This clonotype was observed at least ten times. CDR3 DNA: TGCAGCGTCCGGTCTACGAGCGGCTACGAGCAGTACTTC. The encoded protein is CSVRSTSGYEQYF. The chain links TRBV29-1 to TRBJ2-7; D is possibly TRBD2 (5 bases). Germline V lookup: CDR1 SQVTM, CDR2 ANQGSEA. The CDR3 covers 13 residues. Trimming took 6 bases from V and 3 from J, leaving 15 bases between them.

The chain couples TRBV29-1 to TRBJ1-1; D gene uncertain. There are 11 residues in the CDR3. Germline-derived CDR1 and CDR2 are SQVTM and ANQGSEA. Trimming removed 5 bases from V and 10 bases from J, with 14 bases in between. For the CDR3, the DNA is TGCAGCGTTAGCCCCCTCCTTGGAGCTTTCTTT. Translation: CSVSPLLGAFF.

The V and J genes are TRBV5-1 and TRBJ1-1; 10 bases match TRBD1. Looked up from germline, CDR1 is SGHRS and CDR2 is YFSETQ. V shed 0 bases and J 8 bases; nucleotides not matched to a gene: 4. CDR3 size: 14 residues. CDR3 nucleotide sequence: TGCGCCAGCAGCTTGGGGGACAGGGGTCCGGAAGCTTTCTTT. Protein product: CASSLGDRGPEAFF. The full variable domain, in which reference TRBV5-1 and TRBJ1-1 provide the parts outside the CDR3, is KAGVTQTPRYLIKTRGQQVTLSCSPISGHRSVSWYQQTPGQGLQFLFEYFSETQRNKGNFPGRFSGRQFSNSRSEMNVSTLELGDSALYLCASSLGDRGPEAFFGQGTRLTVV.

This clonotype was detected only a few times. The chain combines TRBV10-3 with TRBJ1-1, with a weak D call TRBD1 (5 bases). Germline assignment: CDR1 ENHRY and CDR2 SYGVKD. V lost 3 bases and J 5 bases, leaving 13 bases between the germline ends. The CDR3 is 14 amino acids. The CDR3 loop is CAISEEGWGTEAFF. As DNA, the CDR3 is TGTGCCATCAGTGAAGAGGGTTGGGGGACTGAAGCTTTCTTT.

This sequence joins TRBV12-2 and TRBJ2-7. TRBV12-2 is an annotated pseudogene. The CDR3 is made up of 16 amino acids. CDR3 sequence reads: CASRLALDRAPYEQYF. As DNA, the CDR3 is TGTGCAAGTCGCTTAGCGCTCGACAGGGCTCCCTACGAGCAGTACTTC.

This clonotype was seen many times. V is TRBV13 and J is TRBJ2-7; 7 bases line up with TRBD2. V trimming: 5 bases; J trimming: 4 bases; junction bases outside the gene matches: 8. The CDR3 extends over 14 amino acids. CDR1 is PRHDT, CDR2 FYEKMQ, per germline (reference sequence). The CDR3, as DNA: TGTGCCAGCAGCCCCGGGGGGATTGGATACGAGCAGTACTTC. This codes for CASSPGGIGYEQYF.